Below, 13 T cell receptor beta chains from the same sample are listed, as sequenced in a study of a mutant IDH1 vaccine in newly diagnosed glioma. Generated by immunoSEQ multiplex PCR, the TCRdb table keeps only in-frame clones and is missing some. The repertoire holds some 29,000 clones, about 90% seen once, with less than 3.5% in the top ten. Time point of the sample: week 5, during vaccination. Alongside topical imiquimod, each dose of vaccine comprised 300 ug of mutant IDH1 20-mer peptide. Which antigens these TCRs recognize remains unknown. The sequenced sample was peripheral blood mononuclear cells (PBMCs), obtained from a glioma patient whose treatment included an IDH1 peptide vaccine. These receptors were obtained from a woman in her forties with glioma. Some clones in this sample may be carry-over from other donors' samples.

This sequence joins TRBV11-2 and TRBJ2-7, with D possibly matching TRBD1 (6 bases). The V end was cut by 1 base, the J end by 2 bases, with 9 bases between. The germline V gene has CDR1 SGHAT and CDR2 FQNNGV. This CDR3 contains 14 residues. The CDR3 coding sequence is TGTGCCAGCAGCTTAGCAGGGGTTGCCTACGAGCAGTACTTC. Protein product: CASSLAGVAYEQYF.

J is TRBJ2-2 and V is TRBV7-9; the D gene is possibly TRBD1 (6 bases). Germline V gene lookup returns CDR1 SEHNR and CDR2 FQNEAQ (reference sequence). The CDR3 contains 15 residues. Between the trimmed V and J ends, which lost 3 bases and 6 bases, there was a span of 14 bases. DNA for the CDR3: TGTGCCAGCAGCTTCCAGGGGTTTAATTCCGGGGAGCTGTTTTTT. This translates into CASSFQGFNSGELFF.

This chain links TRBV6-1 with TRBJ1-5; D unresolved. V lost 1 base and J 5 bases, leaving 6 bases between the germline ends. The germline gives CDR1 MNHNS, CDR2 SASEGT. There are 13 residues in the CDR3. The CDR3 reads CASSEVRDQPQHF. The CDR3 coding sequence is TGTGCCAGCAGTGAAGTTCGAGATCAGCCCCAGCATTTT.

In DNA form, the CDR3 reads TGTGCCAGCAGTTTCCGGCGGCGGAGTGTGGATGAGCAGTTCTTC. This sequence encodes CASSFRRRSVDEQFF. The genes are TRBV27 and TRBJ2-1, with no clear D. V lost 3 bases and J lost 8, with 17 bases in between. The CDR3 loop spans 15 amino acids. Germline-derived CDR1 and CDR2 are MNHEY and SMNVEV (reference sequence).

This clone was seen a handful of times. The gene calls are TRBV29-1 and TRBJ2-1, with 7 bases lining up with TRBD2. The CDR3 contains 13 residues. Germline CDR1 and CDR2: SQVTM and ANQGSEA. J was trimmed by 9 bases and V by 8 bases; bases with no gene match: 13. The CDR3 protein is CSIDGGRGIEQFF. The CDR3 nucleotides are TGCAGCATAGACGGCGGGAGAGGGATTGAGCAGTTCTTC.

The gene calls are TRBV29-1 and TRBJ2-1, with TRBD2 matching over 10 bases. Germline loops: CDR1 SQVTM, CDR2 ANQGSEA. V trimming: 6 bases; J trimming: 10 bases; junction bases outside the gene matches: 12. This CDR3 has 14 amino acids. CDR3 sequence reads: CSVEALAGVQEQFF. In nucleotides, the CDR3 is TGCAGCGTCGAGGCCCTAGCGGGGGTACAGGAGCAGTTCTTC.

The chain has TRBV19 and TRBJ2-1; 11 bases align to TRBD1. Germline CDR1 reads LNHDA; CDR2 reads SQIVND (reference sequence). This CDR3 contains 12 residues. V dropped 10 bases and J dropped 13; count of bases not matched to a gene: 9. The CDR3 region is CATWPDRGPQFF. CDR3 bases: TGTGCCACCTGGCCGGACAGGGGGCCACAGTTCTTC. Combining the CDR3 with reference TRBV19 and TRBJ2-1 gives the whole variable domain DGGITQSPKYLFRKEGQNVTLSCEQNLNHDAMYWYRQDPGQGLRLIYYSQIVNDFQKGDIAEGYSVSREKKESFPLTVTSAQKNPTAFYLCATWPDRGPQFFGPGTRLTVL.

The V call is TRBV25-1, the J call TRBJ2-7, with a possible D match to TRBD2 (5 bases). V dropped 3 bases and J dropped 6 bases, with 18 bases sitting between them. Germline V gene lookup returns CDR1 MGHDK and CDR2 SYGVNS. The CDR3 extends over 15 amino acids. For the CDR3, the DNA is TGTGCCAGCAGTGAGTCCCGAGGGAAAGGCTGCGAGCAGTACTTC. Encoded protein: CASSESRGKGCEQYF.

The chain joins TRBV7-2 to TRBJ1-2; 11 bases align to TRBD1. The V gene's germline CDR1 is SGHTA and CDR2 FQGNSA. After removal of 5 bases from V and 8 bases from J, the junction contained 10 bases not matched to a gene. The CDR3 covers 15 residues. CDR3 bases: TGTGCCAGCAGCCGGGATGGACAGGGGGCTTGGGGCTACACCTTC. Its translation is CASSRDGQGAWGYTF.

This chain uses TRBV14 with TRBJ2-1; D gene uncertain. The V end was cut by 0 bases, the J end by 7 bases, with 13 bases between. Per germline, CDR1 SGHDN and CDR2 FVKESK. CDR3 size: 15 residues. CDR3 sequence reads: CASSQEGWLGNEQFF. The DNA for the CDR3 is TGTGCCAGCAGCCAAGAAGGCTGGCTAGGAAATGAGCAGTTCTTC.

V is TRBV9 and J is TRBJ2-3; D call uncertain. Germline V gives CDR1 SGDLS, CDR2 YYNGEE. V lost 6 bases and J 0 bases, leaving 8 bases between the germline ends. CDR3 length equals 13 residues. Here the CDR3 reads CASTPTSTDTQYF. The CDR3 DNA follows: TGTGCCAGCACCCCAACAAGCACAGATACGCAGTATTTT.

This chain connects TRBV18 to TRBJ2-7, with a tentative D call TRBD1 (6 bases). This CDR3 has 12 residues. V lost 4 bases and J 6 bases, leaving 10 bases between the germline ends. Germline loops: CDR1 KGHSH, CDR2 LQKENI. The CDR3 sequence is CASSRTGREQYF. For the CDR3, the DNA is TGTGCCAGCTCACGTACAGGGCGCGAGCAGTACTTC.

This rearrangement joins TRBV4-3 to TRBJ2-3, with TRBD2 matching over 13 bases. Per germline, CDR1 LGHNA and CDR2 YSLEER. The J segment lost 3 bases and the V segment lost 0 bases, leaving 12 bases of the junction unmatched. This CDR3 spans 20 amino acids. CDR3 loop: CASSQEYGLAGVGGTDTQYF. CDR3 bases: TGCGCCAGCAGCCAAGAGTACGGACTAGCGGGAGTGGGGGGTACAGATACGCAGTATTTT.